This TCR beta chain is from a study of T cells in women clearing cervical HPV infection. Overall study context: Only a few women had HLA typing results available.

Trimming removed 1 base at V and 1 base at J, with 16 bases between. CDR3 length: 17 residues. Germline values: CDR1 MGHRA, CDR2 YSYEKL. Comment on this clone: The read halts 3 residues ahead of the CDR3 end, with the missing end drawn from the germline J gene.

TCR beta CDR3 amplified by multiplex PCR from approximately 1,100 ng genomic DNA. Clones were read by immunoSEQ multiplex PCR, and TCRdb kept only the in-frame ones, dropping some. The sample has roughly 30,000 clones. The TCR originated in a woman between 18 and 70 years old with a cervical HPV16 infection that either progressed to CIN3+ or cleared (not recorded which). Source material: blood buffy coat. V is TRBV4-1 and J is TRBJ1-1, with TRBD1 as a possible D gene (5 bases). The CDR3 region is CASSQVQRFQGNTEAFF. Partial CDR3 DNA: TGCGCCAGCAGCCAAGTTCAACGGTTTCAGGGGAACACTGAA.